This TCR beta chain is drawn from a study of identical twins (dated by TCRdb to the mid-2010s). Describing the broader study: To test whether fetal clonotypes persist, this study deep-sequenced TCR alpha and beta repertoires from monozygotic twins, from unrelated adults of various ages, and from cord blood. To rule out contamination, replicate twin experiments were performed at different times with different library preparation protocols. General study outcomes and caveats: Compared with coincidental sharing between unrelated individuals, out-of-frame TCR alpha sequences shared between twins had an excess of sequences with low generation probability. Recombination models systematically underestimated out-of-frame TCR alpha sharing in monozygotic twins but agreed with sharing between unrelated individuals. The excess sharing between twins in beta out-of-frame sequences was weaker because fewer shared sequences reduced the signal-to-noise ratio. Abundant cord blood beta clonotypes carried fewer insertions; young adult naive repertoires showed a weaker similar trend, while memory repertoires showed none. Because the same donors could not be followed over many years, conclusions were based on cross-sectional statistical analysis. Zero-insertion analyses could be partly confounded by invariant T cells such as MAIT and iNKT, though diverse VJ usage argued against such confounding for most clonotypes.

Only healthy Caucasian donors were included. The twin cohort consisted of three pairs of female monozygotic twins, all aged 18 to 29 years. Positive isolation kits from Invitrogen were used to isolate CD4+ and CD8+ T cell populations. The library was built by means of 5' RACE. The sequencer listed for this sample is Illumina HiSeq 2000. A universal primer binding site was added through template switching, and the final cDNA carried a unique molecular identifier so that TCR cDNA molecules could be counted accurately. Specific primers in the conserved constant-segment region were used to synthesize first-strand cDNA for TCR alpha and beta chains. To control for contamination, every cDNA library was double barcoded, receiving both a SMART-Mk sample barcode and Illumina barcodes. Two successive PCR steps introduced TruSeq adapter sequences along with Illumina sample barcodes. The Illumina HiSeq platform was used with custom primers to sequence TCR alpha and beta cDNA libraries. The published analysis was carried out like this. Unique molecular identifiers were extracted from raw reads with MiGEC, and CDR3 positions were determined with MiXCR. Recombination models were inferred per individual with the repgenHMM and IGoR tools using an EM algorithm. Shared clonotypes were analyzed with the tcR package in R, and sharing was normalized by the product of cloneset sizes. To study raw recombination free of thymic and clonal selection effects, out-of-frame nonproductive sequences were analyzed. TCRdb applied fastp at Q25 and MiXCR to the public reads, then kept only in-frame beta chains. For every CDR3 protein sequence, its rows merge into one entry that carries the most common genes and DNA. TCRdb's processing, not the study's, gives the V and J calls here. The sample records more than 400,000 distinct CDR3 sequences, around 15% of which are singletons. Of the sample, roughly 0.42% is held by the ten largest clones.

Reading the germline V gene (reference sequence) gives CDR1 DFQATT and CDR2 SNEGSKA. Counted from cysteine to phenylalanine, this CDR3 has 14 amino acids. The only DNA kept is the CDR3, 42 bases in frame from the first base. V is pared back by 0 bases and J by 6 bases, with 12 bases lying between the germline termini. This clonotype turned up a few times. Its antigen remains undetermined. No much larger clone is present one base from it, and per-base qualities are unavailable. Another study also made use of these data, one on yellow fever vaccine responses in identical twins. Per that second paper: According to the authors, the vaccine-induced T cell response in identical twins seemed to be partly convergent and partly specific to each individual. In the study, vaccine-responding T cell clones were precisely tracked in identical twins.

The chain employs TRBV20-1 and TRBJ2-1, and perhaps TRBD2 as D gene, on 5 matching bases. The sequenced sample was CD4+ T cells sorted from blood. This TCR was sampled from a woman younger than 35 in good health. The bases are TGCAGTGCTAGAGACGGCAAAGGAGGCAATGAGCAGTTCTTC. Translated, this is CSARDGKGGNEQFF.